This entry lists 24 T cell receptor beta chains sequenced from one sample in a study of T-cell reconstitution after alpha-beta-depleted transplantation in children. During its preparation, the TCRbeta library received unique molecular identifiers. TCRdb used MiXCR to reprocess the PCR reads, holding one entry per CDR3 protein. This sample carries over 90,000 distinct CDR3 sequences, around 7% of them seen once, and the ten largest clones take 16%. The material sequenced was PBMCs, taken before TCRalphabeta/CD19-depleted stem cell transplant. The origin of the receptors is a boy between 2 and 10 years old with acute lymphoblastic leukemia, due to receive a stem cell transplant.

A few counts support this clonotype. This chain connects TRBV20-1 to TRBJ2-5; 7 nucleotides agree with TRBD2. CDR3 length equals 14 residues. The V gene end was trimmed by 3 bases and the J gene end by 3 bases; junction bases not matched to a gene: 7. Germline V CDR1 and CDR2: DFQATT, SNEGSKA (reference sequence). The CDR3 region is CSASKRGGEETQYF. The CDR3, as DNA: TGCAGTGCTAGTAAGCGGGGCGGTGAAGAGACCCAGTACTTC.

There are many counts of this clonotype. V and J are TRBV3-1 and TRBJ2-1; 7 bases map to TRBD1. The CDR3 covers 15 residues. Germline loops: CDR1 LGHDT, CDR2 YNNKEL (reference sequence). Unmatched junction bases numbered 2, after V lost 0 bases and J lost 3 bases. The CDR3 loop reads CASSQEGGGYNEQFF. CDR3 DNA sequence: TGTGCCAGCAGCCAAGAAGGGGGCGGCTACAATGAGCAGTTCTTC.

Details on this clonotype: This may stem from a read error, because a much larger clone lies one nucleotide away. This chain links TRBV20-1 with TRBJ1-5; no firm D call. The CDR3 has 18 residues. Looked up from germline, CDR1 is DFQATT and CDR2 is SNEGSKA (reference sequence). DNA of the CDR3: TGCTGTGCTAGTGACGACGGCCGACGCCTTTATAGCAATCAGCCCCAGCATTTT. Protein sequence: CCASDDGRRLYSNQPQHF.

This clonotype appeared many times. The genes are TRBV9 and TRBJ1-2; 7 nucleotides agree with TRBD1. The germline V gene has CDR1 SGDLS and CDR2 YYNGEE. The CDR3 runs 16 residues. Trimming removed 4 bases from V and 4 bases from J; junction bases left unmatched: 13. The CDR3 loop is CASSLALGTEGYGYTF. For the CDR3, the DNA is TGTGCCAGCAGCTTAGCCTTAGGGACAGAGGGCTATGGCTACACCTTC.

This clonotype was counted ten times or more. One junction end disagrees with the germline gene, perhaps due to a read error. This chain links TRBV6-1 with TRBJ1-1; D is ambiguous. This CDR3 has 13 residues. Germline lookup yields CDR1 MNHNS and CDR2 SASEGT. The CDR3: CASSERENNEAFF. The CDR3 nucleotides read TGTGCCAGCAGTGAACGGGAAAACAATGAAGCTTTCTTT.

The chain has TRBV5-1 and TRBJ2-3; maybe TRBD1 (6 bases). The CDR3 contains 14 residues. CDR1 is SGHRS, CDR2 YFSETQ, per germline. Trimming removed 7 bases at V and 2 bases at J, with 14 bases between. Here the CDR3 DNA reads TGCGCCAGCTGCGCAGGGACACCCACAGATACGCAGTATTTT. Its translation: CASCAGTPTDTQYF.

In this sample, this clonotype turned up a few times. The chain is built from TRBV6-2 or TRBV6-3 and TRBJ2-5; D is perhaps TRBD1 or TRBD2 (5 bases each). This CDR3 has 13 amino acids. The V gene lost 6 bases and the J gene lost 4 bases, with 12 bases spanning the gap. Per germline, CDR1 MNHEY and CDR2 SVGEGT. CDR3 bases: TGTGCCAGCAGGCCATTTGGGACAGAGACCCAGTACTTC. This sequence encodes CASRPFGTETQYF.

This clonotype has at least ten counts. This rearrangement joins TRBV7-2 to TRBJ1-1; 9 bases fit TRBD1. The CDR3 runs to 16 residues. CDR1 is SGHTA, CDR2 FQGNSA, per germline. Trimming cost V 4 bases and J 6 bases; bases outside gene matches: 12. Here the CDR3 DNA reads TGTGCCAGCAGCTGGACCGGGACAGGGATATACTCTGAAGCTTTCTTT. This sequence encodes CASSWTGTGIYSEAFF.

This clonotype was detected many times. This chain uses TRBV20-1 with TRBJ2-1; 10 nucleotides align to TRBD2. Germline CDR1 and CDR2: DFQATT and SNEGSKA (reference sequence). The trim removed 1 base at V and 7 bases at J, leaving 16 bases unmatched. The CDR3 runs to 18 residues. The CDR3 protein is CSARVGLAGEWSLNEQFF. CDR3 coding DNA: TGCAGTGCTAGAGTGGGGCTAGCGGGGGAGTGGAGTTTGAATGAGCAGTTCTTC.

The rearrangement links TRBV7-7 to TRBJ2-3, with a possible D match to TRBD2 (6 bases). The CDR3 covers 15 residues. Germline V CDR1 and CDR2: SSHAT, FNYEAQ (reference sequence). V was shortened by 6 bases and J by 6 bases, with 19 bases between the two germline ends. CDR3 nucleotide sequence: TGTGCCAGCAGTCTGACGGGACTCCACACGGATACGCAGTATTTT. Translation gives CASSLTGLHTDTQYF.

The chain carries TRBV20-1 and TRBJ1-5; no clear D. Germline CDR1 is DFQATT and CDR2 is SNEGSKA (reference sequence). This CDR3 is 14 amino acids long. V shed 3 bases and J shed 2 bases, with 11 bases lying between them. The CDR3 spells CSARMGRGNQPQHF. In DNA form, the CDR3 reads TGCAGTGCTAGGATGGGGAGGGGCAATCAGCCCCAGCATTTT.

This clonotype was counted at least ten times. The rearrangement uses TRBV27 and TRBJ1-4; D gene unclear. This CDR3 region has 14 residues. Trimming shortened V by 3 bases and J by 10 bases, and 15 bases separated the two germline ends. Per germline, CDR1 MNHEY and CDR2 SMNVEV (reference sequence). The CDR3 DNA follows: TGTGCCAGCAGTTTGTACGACGAGGGTGGAAAACTGTTTTTT. Translated: CASSLYDEGGKLFF. The full variable domain, completed using reference TRBV27 and TRBJ1-4, is EAQVTQNPRYLITVTGKKLTVTCSQNMNHEYMSWYRQDPGLGLRQIYYSMNVEVTDKGDVPEGYKVSRKEKRNFPLILESPSPNQTSLYFCASSLYDEGGKLFFGSGTQLSVL.

This clonotype appeared many times. The chain links TRBV12-3 or TRBV12-4 to TRBJ1-1; 8 bases agree with TRBD1. The CDR3 has 15 amino acids. V dropped 4 bases and J dropped 1; count of bases not matched to a gene: 5. The chain's CDR3 is CASSSPGTGNTEAFF. CDR3 nucleotides: TGTGCCAGCAGTTCCCCCGGGACAGGGAACACTGAAGCTTTCTTT.

This clonotype came up a few times. This CDR3 is CASCLQQQETQYF. For the CDR3, the DNA is TGTGCCAGCTGCCTACAGCAACAAGAGACCCAGTACTTC. The chain uses TRBV6-1 and TRBJ2-5; D ambiguous. In germline, CDR1 is MNHNS, CDR2 SASEGT. The CDR3 has 13 residues. Trimming removed 8 bases at V and 2 bases at J, with 12 bases between.

This clonotype came up a few times. The chain employs TRBV20-1 and TRBJ2-3; a possible D gene is TRBD2 (5 bases). V was shortened by 3 bases and J by 5 bases, with 15 bases between the two germline ends. CDR1 is DFQATT and CDR2 is SNEGSKA in the germline V gene (reference sequence). The CDR3 has 14 residues. CDR3 bases: TGCAGTGCTAGCACGGGAAGTTACGGAGATACGCAGTATTTT. Its translation: CSASTGSYGDTQYF.

This clonotype was counted ten times or more. DNA of the CDR3: TGCAGTGCTTCTTCGGGAGGGGAATTCGACGAGCAGTACTTC. Amino acids: CSASSGGEFDEQYF. This chain joins TRBV20-1 and TRBJ2-7; 8 positions agree with TRBD2. CDR1 is DFQATT, CDR2 SNEGSKA, per germline (reference sequence). The length of the CDR3 is 14 residues. The V segment lost 5 bases and the J segment 5 bases; nucleotides outside the gene matches: 11.

The chain has TRBV11-2 and TRBJ1-3; D is ambiguous. The germline CDR1 and CDR2 sequences are SGHAT and FQNNGV. V dropped 5 bases and J dropped 4 bases, with 18 bases sitting between them. This CDR3 is 16 amino acids long. The CDR3: CASSRRYGLDGNTIYF. The DNA of the CDR3 is TGTGCCAGCAGCCGGAGGTACGGGTTGGACGGAAACACCATATATTTT.

This clonotype occurred many times. The gene calls are TRBV4-2 and TRBJ1-2; unclear D gene. V shed 3 bases and J shed 3 bases, with 14 bases lying between them. This CDR3 has 15 residues. Germline assignment: CDR1 LGHNA and CDR2 YNFKEQ. The chain's CDR3 is CASSQLHDGDYGYTF. CDR3 in DNA: TGTGCCAGCAGCCAGCTTCACGACGGAGACTATGGCTACACCTTC.

This clonotype was seen repeatedly, ten times or more. This chain uses TRBV12-3 or TRBV12-4 with TRBJ2-2, with unresolved D. V lost 7 bases and J lost 8, with 8 bases in between. There are 11 residues in the CDR3. CDR3 DNA: TGTGCCAGCACCTTCAGGGGGGAGCTGTTTTTT. Amino acid sequence: CASTFRGELFF.

This chain links TRBV7-9 with TRBJ2-7; 8 bases agree with TRBD1. J lost 3 bases, V lost 3 bases, and 4 bases had no gene match. The CDR3 length is 14 residues. The germline CDR1 and CDR2 sequences are SEHNR and FQNEAQ (reference sequence). The CDR3 nucleotides are TGTGCCAGCAGCTTGTTTACAGGGGGCTACGAGCAGTACTTC. Protein: CASSLFTGGYEQYF.

The chain is built from TRBV5-1 and TRBJ2-1, with TRBD2 as a possible D gene (5 bases). The V end lost 0 bases, the J end lost 4 bases, and 8 bases lay between the germline ends. This CDR3 has 14 residues. Germline V gene data show CDR1 as SGHRS and CDR2 as YFSETQ. The CDR3 DNA sequence: TGCGCCAGCAGCTTGGAGGGCGGGTACAATGAGCAGTTCTTC. Amino acid sequence: CASSLEGGYNEQFF.

J is TRBJ2-2 and V is TRBV7-3; possible D gene TRBD2, 7 bases. The germline V gene has CDR1 SGHTA and CDR2 FQGTGA. Trimming took 2 bases from V and 8 from J, leaving 18 bases between them. The length of the CDR3 is 16 residues. The CDR3 sequence: CASSLGGGAPGGELFF. As DNA, the CDR3 is TGTGCCAGCAGCTTAGGAGGGGGGGCCCCCGGTGGGGAGCTGTTTTTT.

The genes are TRBV10-3 and TRBJ2-3, with 8 bases identical to TRBD1. Per the germline V gene, CDR1 is ENHRY and CDR2 is SYGVKD. CDR3 length equals 14 residues. Trimming at V came to 7 bases and at J to 4 bases, leaving 7 bases not matched to a gene. CDR3 sequence reads: CAITTTGDPDTQYF. The CDR3 DNA is TGTGCCATCACCACGACAGGGGACCCAGATACGCAGTATTTT.

This clonotype was seen more than once but under ten times. Here the CDR3 DNA reads TGCAGTGCAGGACTAGCAGATACGCAGTATTTT. As protein: CSAGLADTQYF. J is TRBJ2-3 and V is TRBV20-1; 7 bases map to TRBD2. The length of the CDR3 is 11 residues. V shed 6 bases and J 4 bases; nucleotides not matched to a gene: 1. CDR1 and CDR2 from the germline V gene are DFQATT and SNEGSKA (reference sequence).